This TCR beta chain was identified in a study of blood T cell repertoires in COVID-19. Overall study context: Acute and convalescent COVID-19 specimens originated in the United States, Italy and Spain. From T cells, B-cell-depleted T cells, or PBMCs came the material, which was cDNA or gDNA.

The authors' processing: Reference gene primer amplification in the assay estimated nucleated cell counts. Measured with immunoSEQ multiplex PCR; TCRdb has only the in-frame clones, and not every one. V and J calls plus clone size are reproduced from that table; the DNA served to infer D and trimming. The table includes 95,000 to 100,000 clones, roughly 78% detected once. The CDR3 spans 14 residues. V shed 9 bases, J shed 0 bases, and the junction held 7 bases outside the gene matches. Germline-derived CDR1 and CDR2 are LNHDA and SQIVND (reference sequence). This TCR was recovered from a woman aged 80 or over with active or convalescent COVID-19. Source material: peripheral blood. J is TRBJ1-1 and V is TRBV19, with 7 bases fitting TRBD1. This CDR3 reads CASNTQGMNTEAFF. The CDR3 nucleotides read TGTGCCAGCAATACACAGGGGATGAACACTGAAGCTTTCTTT.